This TCR beta chain was captured by sequencing in a study of T cell responses to AZD1222 COVID-19 vaccine. Study-wide findings and caveats: Only a handful of AZD1222 recipients were seropositive at baseline. Reportedly, nearly half the spike-specific TCRs target unmutated variant regions.

Germline CDR1 is ENHRY and CDR2 is SYGVKD. The J segment lost 6 bases and the V segment lost 5 bases, leaving 14 bases of the junction unmatched. The CDR3 runs 16 residues. Details on this clone: The antigen remains unidentified.

Clones were read by immunoSEQ multiplex PCR, and TCRdb kept only the in-frame ones, dropping some. Of some 120,000 clones listed, about 90% are singletons. The chain couples TRBV10-3 to TRBJ1-2; 8 bases match TRBD1. This specimen was peripheral blood, taken on day 0 of AZD1222 vaccination. This TCR was recovered from an adult in good health. CDR3 sequence: CAISRTGGDPGNGYTF. Written as DNA, the CDR3 is TGTGCCATCAGTAGAACAGGGGGAGACCCCGGCAATGGCTACACCTTC.